This T cell receptor (beta chain) emerged from a study of T cell responses to AZD1222 COVID-19 vaccine. The study, taken as a whole, reports: Only a handful of individuals given AZD1222 were seropositive at baseline.

Turning to this clone: The antigen remains unidentified.

The germline V and J ends were trimmed by 4 bases and 6 bases, with 16 bases remaining between them. The CDR3 sequence is 15 residues long. Germline CDR1 and CDR2: SGHNT and YYREEE (reference sequence). TCRdb keeps only in-frame clones here, not all; method: immunoSEQ multiplex PCR. Of around 120,000 clones detected, about 92% appear once; the ten largest clones hold more than 4.5%. Sequenced material: peripheral blood, taken 28 days after the second AZD1222 dose. This receptor was taken from an adult who received the AZD1222 COVID-19 vaccine. The rearrangement uses TRBV5-4 and TRBJ2-2; D may be TRBD2 (6 bases). For the CDR3, the DNA is TGTGCCAGCAGCCAACTGGATGGGGGGTCCGGGGAGCTGTTTTTT. It encodes CASSQLDGGSGELFF.